Reported below is one T cell receptor (beta chain). The antigen remains undetermined. This sample is part of a study of cytomegalovirus exposure and HLA in healthy donors. The study, taken as a whole, reports: In vitro data verified a few CMV-associated chains as specific for CMV antigens. After further analysis at a later stage, 17,000 or so TCR beta sequences were associated with HLA alleles at 0.05 false discovery rate. Analyses of presence and absence presupposed an approximately uniform sequencing depth across donors.

PCR involved 60 Vbeta and 13 Jbeta primers. TCRdb's copy holds only in-frame clones and misses some; the assay was immunoSEQ multiplex PCR. The table shows 180,000 or so clones, with less than 90% occurring only once. While unrecorded immune exposures were likely, the donors were nominally healthy when sampled. Trimming stripped 3 bases from V and 0 bases from J, with 6 bases between. Looked up from germline, CDR1 is MNHEY and CDR2 is SMNVEV (reference sequence). The CDR3 loop spans 13 amino acids. Sequencing was performed on PBMCs. V and J are TRBV27 and TRBJ2-7; D is unresolved. The sequence derives from a girl aged 10 to 17 in good health and CMV-seropositive. The CDR3 DNA reads as TGTGCCAGCAGTTTTGCCAGCTCCTACGAGCAGTACTTC. It codes for CASSFASSYEQYF.